Below, 25 T cell receptor beta chains from the same sample are listed, as sequenced in a study of vaccination and CD4 T cells after COVID-19. Their antigens remain unidentified. Noted treatment: approximately nine-day PBMC culture with coronavirus spike peptide pools or control peptides (ViraFEST assay). CD4+ T cells that had been cultured provided DNA sequenced with the Oncomine TCR Beta short-read assay. Via MiXCR, TCRdb re-called the PCR reads, giving one row per CDR3 protein. The data contain around 5,700 distinct CDR3 sequences, 71% of them singletons. The sequenced sample consisted of CD4+ T cells from blood, cultured in vitro. The source is a human donor who had recovered from COVID-19.

CDR3 coding DNA: TGTGCCAGCAGCTTAGACGGAATGAACACTGAAGCTTTCTTT. Protein sequence: CASSLDGMNTEAFF. The chain recombines TRBV7-9 with TRBJ1-1; D gene ambiguous. Germline V lookup: CDR1 SEHNR, CDR2 FQNEAQ (reference sequence). CDR3 size: 14 residues. With 1 base removed from V and 0 bases from J, the gap between germline ends came to 6 bases. Looking up the rest from reference TRBV7-9 and TRBJ1-1 gives the full variable domain: DTGVSQNPRHKITKRGQNVTFRCDPISEHNRLYWYRQTLGQGPEFLTYFQNEAQLEKSRLLSDRFSAERPKGSFSTLEIQRTEQGDSAMYLCASSLDGMNTEAFFGQGTRLTVV.

J is TRBJ1-2 and V is TRBV25-1; D not certain. Deletions cut 3 bases from V and 2 bases from J, with 10 bases between. From germline, CDR1 is MGHDK and CDR2 SYGVNS. This CDR3 spans 14 amino acids. CDR3 protein: CASSDHQQNYGYTF. DNA of the CDR3: TGTGCCAGCAGTGACCATCAGCAAAACTATGGCTACACCTTC.

The chain employs TRBV7-9 and TRBJ1-5; 7 nucleotides agree with TRBD1. Losses at the gene ends were 1 base for V and 2 bases for J; bases not matched to a gene: 5. CDR1 is SEHNR and CDR2 is FQNEAQ in the germline V gene (reference sequence). This CDR3 region has 16 residues. CDR3 residues: CASSLGTTGRNQPQHF. The CDR3 DNA reads TGTGCCAGCAGCTTAGGGACGACAGGGCGCAATCAGCCCCAGCATTTT.

The chain uses TRBV4-1 and TRBJ1-2, with D possibly TRBD1 on 6 matching bases. Trimming took off 4 bases at V and 0 bases at J, with 9 bases between the two ends. The CDR3 is made up of 14 amino acids. Per the germline V gene, CDR1 is MGHRA and CDR2 is YSYEKL. CDR3 DNA sequence: TGCGCCAGCAGCCCTCGACAGGCTAACTATGGCTACACCTTC. Translating gives CASSPRQANYGYTF.

The V and J genes are TRBV27 and TRBJ1-6, with TRBD1 as a possible D gene (5 bases). The CDR3 is 14 residues long. Trimming stripped 1 base from V and 6 bases from J, with 7 bases between. Germline values: CDR1 MNHEY, CDR2 SMNVEV (reference sequence). CDR3 sequence reads: CASSLLGLNSPLHF. CDR3 sequence (DNA): TGTGCCAGCAGTTTATTGGGACTTAATTCACCCCTCCACTTT.

This clonotype was detected only a few times. V is TRBV30 and J is TRBJ1-1; TRBD1 is a possible D gene (5 bases). Looked up from germline, CDR1 is GTSNPN and CDR2 is SVGIG (reference sequence). CDR3 length: 11 residues. V was clipped by 0 bases and J by 10 bases, with 9 bases between them. The CDR3 DNA reads TGTGCCTGGAGTGTACGCGGGGGAGCTTTCTTT. Amino acids: CAWSVRGGAFF.

The chain carries TRBV28 and TRBJ1-5, with 8 nucleotides matching TRBD1. CDR3 length: 14 amino acids. Unmatched junction bases numbered 7, after V lost 7 bases and J lost 5 bases. The germline V gene encodes CDR1 MDHEN and CDR2 SYDVKM. The CDR3 spells CASTETGVHQPQHF. The CDR3 DNA is TGTGCCAGCACTGAGACAGGGGTGCATCAGCCCCAGCATTTT.

V and J are TRBV6-1 and TRBJ2-2; D uncertain. The germline V gene encodes CDR1 MNHNS and CDR2 SASEGT. This CDR3 has 14 amino acids. The ends were cut back, 3 bases at V and 8 bases at J, with 13 bases in the middle. CDR3 nucleotides: TGTGCCAGCAGTGACAGGTCGGCGGCAGGGGAGCTGTTTTTT. Translating gives CASSDRSAAGELFF.

This clonotype was seen more than once but under ten times. The rearrangement joins TRBV20-1 to TRBJ1-5; TRBD1 matches at 11 bases. Germline CDR1 and CDR2: DFQATT and SNEGSKA (reference sequence). The CDR3 length is 15 residues. After removal of 6 bases from V and 7 bases from J, the junction contained 11 bases not matched to a gene. For the CDR3, the DNA is TGCAGTGCGGGGACAGGGGGGTCTCGCAGCCAGCCCCAGCATTTT. Protein sequence: CSAGTGGSRSQPQHF.

CDR3 sequence reads: CATKGLAGQETQYF. The CDR3 DNA reads as TGTGCCACCAAGGGACTAGCGGGGCAAGAGACCCAGTACTTC. The chain joins TRBV6-1 to TRBJ2-5, with 13 bases that match TRBD2. The V gene's germline CDR1 is MNHNS and CDR2 SASEGT. The V gene end was trimmed by 10 bases and the J gene end by 2 bases; junction bases not matched to a gene: 4. This CDR3 is 14 amino acids long.

This chain connects TRBV20-1 to TRBJ1-6; no reliable D call. Germline V gives CDR1 DFQATT, CDR2 SNEGSKA (reference sequence). The CDR3 has 14 residues. Trimming shortened V by 2 bases and J by 10 bases, and 15 bases separated the two germline ends. The CDR3 nucleotides are TGCAGTGCTAGACTATTTCCAGACGGGTCACCCCTCCACTTT. Its protein product is CSARLFPDGSPLHF.

A single count supports this clonotype. The chain combines TRBV20-1 with TRBJ1-5, with D tentatively TRBD1 (5 bases). The V gene lost 6 bases and the J gene lost 1 base, with 10 bases spanning the gap. CDR1 is DFQATT and CDR2 is SNEGSKA in the germline V gene (reference sequence). This CDR3 contains 13 residues. The CDR3: CSAREDSNQPQHF. Here the CDR3 DNA reads TGCAGTGCCAGGGAGGACAGCAATCAGCCCCAGCATTTT.

The gene calls are TRBV20-1 and TRBJ1-4, with a tentative D call TRBD1 (6 bases). Germline assignment: CDR1 DFQATT and CDR2 SNEGSKA (reference sequence). V lost 0 bases, J lost 8 bases, and 10 bases lay in between. The CDR3 spans 13 residues. The CDR3 sequence: CSAREGGREKLFF. The CDR3 region has the DNA TGCAGTGCTAGAGAAGGGGGTAGGGAAAAACTGTTTTTT.

This rearrangement joins TRBV10-1 to TRBJ2-1; 9 positions agree with TRBD2. Trimming removed 10 bases from V and 6 bases from J; junction bases left unmatched: 10. CDR1 is WNHNN, CDR2 SYGVQD, per germline (reference sequence). The CDR3 is 14 amino acids. CDR3 sequence: CATWLAGPLNEQFF. The CDR3 nucleotides read TGCGCCACCTGGCTAGCGGGACCCCTCAATGAGCAGTTCTTC.

The chain combines TRBV20-1 with TRBJ1-1; no clear D gene. Germline V gene data show CDR1 as DFQATT and CDR2 as SNEGSKA (reference sequence). CDR3 length: 14 residues. The V end lost 0 bases, the J end lost 7 bases, and 15 bases lay between the germline ends. CDR3 sequence (DNA): TGCAGTGCTAGAGAGGGTCGCGGGGTTCGTGAAGCTTTCTTT. Its protein product is CSAREGRGVREAFF.

This chain joins TRBV11-3 and TRBJ2-7, with TRBD1 matching 7 bases. This CDR3 region has 13 residues. Germline lookup yields CDR1 SGHNT and CDR2 YENEEA. Losses at the gene ends were 5 bases for V and 6 bases for J; bases not matched to a gene: 7. The CDR3 coding sequence is TGTGCCAGCAGCCTCGAGGGGGCGTCCGAGCAGTACTTC. Encoded protein: CASSLEGASEQYF.

This sequence joins TRBV12-3 or TRBV12-4 and TRBJ1-5, with 7 nucleotides matching TRBD1. CDR3 length: 14 amino acids. With V trimmed by 6 bases and J by 2 bases, 4 bases remained unmatched. CDR3 protein: CASRRQGGNQPQHF. The CDR3 DNA sequence: TGTGCCAGCAGACGTCAGGGGGGCAATCAGCCCCAGCATTTT.

In its sample, this clonotype was seen a few times. This chain uses TRBV6-1 with TRBJ1-2; 7 bases are a match to TRBD1. CDR3 length: 12 amino acids. V dropped 5 bases and J dropped 7; count of bases not matched to a gene: 4. CDR1 and CDR2 from the germline V gene are MNHNS and SASEGT. CDR3 residues: CASSPGQVGYTF. The CDR3 DNA reads as TGTGCCAGCAGTCCAGGACAGGTTGGCTACACCTTC.

The rearrangement uses TRBV6-5 and TRBJ2-3; 10 bases are shared with TRBD2. This CDR3 contains 15 residues. J was trimmed by 5 bases and V by 4 bases; bases with no gene match: 6. CDR1 and CDR2 from the germline V gene are MNHEY and SVGAGI. The CDR3 reads CASSSQREGRDTQYF. Written as DNA, the CDR3 is TGTGCCAGCAGTTCACAGCGGGAGGGCCGAGATACGCAGTATTTT.

The V gene is TRBV19, the J gene TRBJ1-2; D unclear. The CDR3 is 15 amino acids. CDR1 and CDR2 (germline): LNHDA, SQIVND (reference sequence). V was cut by 5 bases and J by 7 bases, with 20 bases left in between. CDR3 sequence: CASSAPDVRAGGYTF. The CDR3 region has the DNA TGTGCCAGTAGTGCGCCGGACGTACGTGCTGGTGGCTACACCTTC.

The chain combines TRBV6-1 with TRBJ2-3; D gene ambiguous. Trimming took off 0 bases at V and 3 bases at J, with 10 bases between the two ends. The CDR3 loop spans 15 amino acids. Germline V gene lookup returns CDR1 MNHNS and CDR2 SASEGT. Here the CDR3 reads CASSEALRQTDTQYF. The CDR3 coding sequence is TGTGCCAGCAGTGAAGCGCTTCGCCAGACAGATACGCAGTATTTT.

V gene TRBV4-1 combines with J gene TRBJ1-1; 8 nucleotides align to TRBD1. Germline V lookup: CDR1 MGHRA, CDR2 YSYEKL. The CDR3 is made up of 12 amino acids. V shed 4 bases, J shed 9 bases, and the junction held 4 bases outside the gene matches. CDR3: CASSRGRGQAFF. The CDR3, as DNA: TGCGCCAGCAGCCGGGGCAGGGGGCAAGCTTTCTTT.

The V gene is TRBV2, the J gene TRBJ1-2, with unresolved D. Trimming pared 6 bases from V and 6 bases from J, leaving 17 bases between. CDR1 is SNHLY, CDR2 FYNNEI, per germline. The CDR3 covers 14 residues. DNA for the CDR3: TGTGCCAGCAGGTCACAGTCCCCCGGGGATGGCTACACCTTC. Translating it yields CASRSQSPGDGYTF.

Turning to this clonotype: A read error is likely, as this CDR3 ends without the conserved phenylalanine or tryptophan. The rearrangement joins TRBV7-9 to TRBJ1-2; D ambiguous. The CDR3 extends over 14 amino acids. The germline V gene has CDR1 SEHNR and CDR2 FQNEAQ (reference sequence). Trimming removed 3 bases from V and 8 bases from J, with 16 bases in between. CDR3 DNA sequence: TGTGCCAGCAGCTTCGAAACAGTCCTTGACGGCTACACCTCC. This gives the protein CASSFETVLDGYTS.

This chain connects TRBV15 to TRBJ1-4; D remains ambiguous. Trimming left V 0 bases short and J 8 bases short, with 10 bases between. CDR1 is LNHNV and CDR2 is YYDKDF in the germline V gene (reference sequence). The CDR3 extends over 14 amino acids. The CDR3 DNA reads TGTGCCACCAGCAGAGATGGAAGAGGGGAAAAACTGTTTTTT. It translates to CATSRDGRGEKLFF.